This TCR beta chain appears in the sequencing data of a study of blood T cell repertoires in COVID-19. On the study more broadly: Some COVID-19 samples were acute and others convalescent; all came from the United States, Italy and Spain. T cells, B-cell-depleted T cells, or PBMCs supplied cDNA or gDNA.

This clone has a single count. Authors' analysis steps: Quantification of nucleated cells was approximated via reference gene primer amplification. The assay was immunoSEQ multiplex PCR, and TCRdb's table has in-frame clones only and misses some. That table furnishes V, J and clone size, whereas the DNA furnished D and trimming. The sample carries about 50,000 clones, roughly 83% recorded once. The CDR3 totals 14 residues. Trimming removed 1 base from V and 8 bases from J; junction bases left unmatched: 7. Germline loops: CDR1 MDHEN, CDR2 SYDVKM. The material sequenced was peripheral blood. The chain has TRBV28 and TRBJ1-2; 7 bases match TRBD1. This TCR derives from a woman between 55 and 75 years old with acute or convalescent COVID-19. DNA for the CDR3: TGTGCCAGCAGTTTATCCAACAGGGGTCTAGGCTACACCTTC. Encoded protein: CASSLSNRGLGYTF.